Included here is one T cell receptor (beta chain) sequence, with context. These data belong to a study of blood T cell repertoires in COVID-19. TCRdb's copy holds only in-frame clones and misses some; the assay was immunoSEQ multiplex PCR. This sample has a few hundred thousand clones, with around 84% found just once. This CDR3 spans 18 amino acids. V was shortened by 6 bases and J by 0 bases, with 20 bases between the two germline ends. CDR1 KGHDR and CDR2 SFDVKD come from the germline V gene. Sequencing was performed on peripheral blood. The chain carries TRBV24-1 and TRBJ2-4, with no clear D. The receptor's source is a man aged 50 or older who had recovered from COVID-19. CDR3 coding DNA: TGTGCCACCAGTACCGAGGCCGAACCTCTATTAGCCAAAAACATTCAGTACTTC. It encodes CATSTEAEPLLAKNIQYF.